These 27 T cell receptor beta chains were all obtained from the same sample, sequenced in a study of T-cell reconstitution after alpha-beta-depleted transplantation in children. For TCRbeta, the library was prepared with unique molecular identifiers. TCRdb recomputed calls from the PCR reads with MiXCR, one row per CDR3 protein. The data contain over 400,000 distinct CDR3 sequences, around 13% of them seen just once; the ten biggest clones take up 4.5% to 6%. The input for sequencing was PBMCs from the stem cell graft donor, taken from the stem cell graft. These TCRs come from a human donor who donated a stem cell graft to a child with combined immunodeficiency.

The rearrangement joins TRBV21-1 to TRBJ2-3; no DNA check was done on the table's D call, TRBD2. TRBV21-1 is termed a pseudogene. CDR3 length: 16 residues. The CDR3 protein is CASSREAGGPTDTQYF. As DNA, the CDR3 is TGTGCCAGCAGCAGAGAGGCGGGAGGGCCGACAGATACGCAGTATTTT.

The rearrangement joins TRBV27 to TRBJ2-7, with D perhaps matching TRBD2 (6 bases). V shed 0 bases and J shed 5 bases, with 11 bases lying between them. This CDR3 comprises 14 residues. Germline loops: CDR1 MNHEY, CDR2 SMNVEV (reference sequence). This CDR3 is CASSLSWRGDEQYF. DNA of the CDR3: TGTGCCAGCAGTTTATCCTGGCGCGGGGACGAGCAGTACTTC.

The chain has TRBV28 and TRBJ1-1, with D perhaps TRBD1 (5 bases). V lost 2 bases to trimming and J lost 6 bases, with 7 bases between them. The germline CDR1 and CDR2 sequences are MDHEN and SYDVKM. The CDR3 has 12 amino acids. CDR3 sequence reads: CASSLEGPEAFF. The CDR3 bases are TGTGCCAGCAGTTTAGAGGGACCTGAAGCTTTCTTT. The full variable domain, in which reference TRBV28 and TRBJ1-1 provide the parts outside the CDR3, is DVKVTQSSRYLVKRTGEKVFLECVQDMDHENMFWYRQDPGLGLRLIYFSYDVKMKEKGDIPEGYSVSREKKERFSLILESASTNQTSMYLCASSLEGPEAFFGQGTRLTVV.

The rearrangement links TRBV30 to TRBJ2-5, with D perhaps matching TRBD2 (5 bases). The CDR3 runs 13 residues. Germline V CDR1 and CDR2: GTSNPN, SVGIG (reference sequence). The germline V and J ends were trimmed by 3 bases and 7 bases, with 15 bases remaining between them. CDR3 region: CAWSGRTYGTQYF. CDR3 coding DNA: TGTGCCTGGAGCGGTCGGACTTATGGGACCCAGTACTTC.

The chain couples TRBV2 to TRBJ2-7; 12 bases are a match to TRBD2. The CDR3 has 15 residues. Germline V CDR1 and CDR2: SNHLY, FYNNEI. The V gene end was trimmed by 6 bases and the J gene end by 4 bases; junction bases not matched to a gene: 7. The CDR3 DNA sequence: TGTGCCAGCAGGGCAACTAGCGGGAGGTCGTACGAGCAGTACTTC. Amino acid sequence: CASRATSGRSYEQYF.

This clonotype was observed many times. The V call is TRBV24-1, the J call TRBJ2-2; a possible D gene is TRBD2 (6 bases). Trimming took 9 bases from V and 4 from J, leaving 14 bases between them. Germline-derived CDR1 and CDR2 are KGHDR and SFDVKD. The CDR3 consists of 14 residues. This CDR3 is CATSGGPITGELFF. CDR3 in DNA: TGTGCCACCTCAGGAGGGCCGATCACCGGGGAGCTGTTTTTT.

In this sample, this clonotype turned up many times. The rearrangement uses TRBV10-3 and TRBJ2-1; D possibly corresponds to TRBD2 (6 bases). CDR1 is ENHRY, CDR2 SYGVKD, per germline. Trimming removed 11 bases at V and 3 bases at J, with 11 bases between. The CDR3 sequence is 12 residues long. The CDR3 region has the DNA TGTGCCTACTCTAGCGACTACAATGAGCAGTTCTTC. Encoded protein: CAYSSDYNEQFF.

Ten or more counts support this clonotype. The gene calls are TRBV9 and TRBJ2-2; no clear D. V dropped 0 bases and J dropped 5 bases, with 5 bases sitting between them. The CDR3 length is 13 residues. CDR1 is SGDLS and CDR2 is YYNGEE in the germline V gene. The CDR3: CASSVDGTGELFF. CDR3 sequence (DNA): TGTGCCAGCAGCGTAGACGGTACCGGGGAGCTGTTTTTT.

This clonotype was picked up a small number of times. The chain combines TRBV7-9 with TRBJ2-5, with a possible D match to TRBD1 (6 bases). Trimming pared 5 bases from V and 4 bases from J, leaving 17 bases between. In germline, CDR1 is SEHNR, CDR2 FQNEAQ (reference sequence). CDR3 length: 15 residues. The CDR3 spells CASSPSRGVGETQYF. As DNA, the CDR3 is TGTGCCAGCAGCCCCTCCAGGGGTGTGGGAGAGACCCAGTACTTC. The variable domain in full, completed from reference TRBV7-9 and TRBJ2-5, reads DTGVSQNPRHKITKRGQNVTFRCDPISEHNRLYWYRQTLGQGPEFLTYFQNEAQLEKSRLLSDRFSAERPKGSFSTLEIQRTEQGDSAMYLCASSPSRGVGETQYFGPGTRLLVL.

This clonotype occurred a few times. J is TRBJ2-5 and V is TRBV28; D is uncertain. V was clipped by 3 bases and J by 7 bases, with 12 bases between them. Germline-derived CDR1 and CDR2 are MDHEN and SYDVKM. CDR3 length: 13 amino acids. The CDR3 loop reads CASSFRLHGTQYF. CDR3 in DNA: TGTGCCAGCAGTTTTAGGCTTCACGGGACCCAGTACTTC.

This clonotype was seen a few times. The chain carries TRBV4-2 and TRBJ2-5; 13 nucleotides line up with TRBD2. V shed 3 bases, J shed 4 bases, and the junction held 5 bases outside the gene matches. The germline CDR1 and CDR2 sequences are LGHNA and YNFKEQ. The CDR3 covers 16 residues. Written as DNA, the CDR3 is TGTGCCAGCAGCCATAGACTAGCGGGGGGCCCAGAGACCCAGTACTTC. Amino acid sequence: CASSHRLAGGPETQYF.

This clonotype was found a few times. The chain has TRBV6-5 and TRBJ1-5; D might be TRBD1 (6 bases). Germline loops: CDR1 MNHEY, CDR2 SVGAGI. The CDR3 is made up of 15 amino acids. Trimming stripped 5 bases from V and 4 bases from J, with 15 bases between. CDR3 DNA sequence: TGTGCCAGCAGTACGTTCCGGGACAAAAATCAGCCCCAGCATTTT. It yields the protein CASSTFRDKNQPQHF.

This clonotype was found a few times. The V call is TRBV12-3 or TRBV12-4, the J call TRBJ1-4; no reliable D call. V was pared by 3 bases and J by 0 bases, with 5 bases between. The CDR3 contains 14 residues. As DNA, the CDR3 is TGTGCCAGCAGTTTTGGAGCAACTAATGAAAAACTGTTTTTT. Its protein is CASSFGATNEKLFF.

This clonotype came up many times. The CDR3 reads CASSVGTGANYGYTF. The CDR3 coding sequence is TGTGCCAGCAGCGTAGGGACGGGTGCTAACTATGGCTACACCTTC. The rearrangement links TRBV9 to TRBJ1-2; D gene uncertain. Germline-derived CDR1 and CDR2 are SGDLS and YYNGEE. This CDR3 region has 15 residues. The germline V and J ends were trimmed by 0 bases and 0 bases, with 9 bases remaining between them. Combining the CDR3 with reference TRBV9 and TRBJ1-2 gives the whole variable domain DSGVTQTPKHLITATGQRVTLRCSPRSGDLSVYWYQQSLDQGLQFLIQYYNGEERAKGNILERFSAQQFPDLHSELNLSSLELGDSALYFCASSVGTGANYGYTFGSGTRLTVV.

The gene calls are TRBV25-1 and TRBJ1-2; 9 bases map to TRBD1. The V gene's germline CDR1 is MGHDK and CDR2 SYGVNS. The CDR3 runs 16 residues. Trimming at V came to 0 bases and at J to 7 bases, leaving 9 bases not matched to a gene. CDR3: CASSEYYAQGAVGYTF. The CDR3 DNA is TGTGCCAGCAGTGAATATTACGCACAGGGGGCAGTTGGCTACACCTTC.

This clonotype has a count of ten or more. The rearrangement links TRBV27 to TRBJ2-7; 8 nucleotides match TRBD1. CDR1 is MNHEY and CDR2 is SMNVEV in the germline V gene (reference sequence). Trimming cost V 3 bases and J 2 bases; bases outside gene matches: 3. There are 14 residues in the CDR3. CDR3 bases: TGTGCCAGCAGTTTCCGGACAGGGACCTACGAGCAGTACTTC. This sequence encodes CASSFRTGTYEQYF.

This clonotype was seen ten or more times. The chain links TRBV4-1 to TRBJ2-3; 7 bases fit TRBD2. Germline-derived CDR1 and CDR2 are MGHRA and YSYEKL. Germline trimming cut 1 base from V and 2 bases from J; bases unmatched to any gene: 9. The CDR3 runs to 17 residues. The CDR3 protein is CASSQVVAGVYTDTQYF. In DNA form, the CDR3 reads TGCGCCAGCAGCCAAGTGGTAGCGGGTGTTTACACAGATACGCAGTATTTT.

This chain connects TRBV6-2 or TRBV6-3 to TRBJ2-1; 8 nucleotides align to TRBD2. Trimming took 2 bases from V and 3 from J; bases not matched to a gene: 15. Germline lookup yields CDR1 MNHEY and CDR2 SVGEGT. The CDR3 is 19 amino acids. The CDR3 protein is CASSYPTSGRMNFYNEQFF. Written as DNA, the CDR3 is TGTGCCAGCAGTTACCCCACTAGCGGACGGATGAATTTCTACAATGAGCAGTTCTTC.

This clonotype showed up many times. The CDR3 nucleotides read TGCAGTGCCAATCGTTCCCCGAACACCGGGGAGCTGTTTTTT. It is translated as CSANRSPNTGELFF. The chain combines TRBV20-1 with TRBJ2-2; no firm D call. The CDR3 loop spans 14 amino acids. The V gene's germline CDR1 is DFQATT and CDR2 SNEGSKA (reference sequence). V was shortened by 6 bases and J by 0 bases, with 11 bases between the two germline ends.

The chain couples TRBV6-1 to TRBJ1-5, with a tentative D call TRBD1 (5 bases). This CDR3 has 14 amino acids. Trimming stripped 0 bases from V and 7 bases from J, with 10 bases between. Per the germline V gene, CDR1 is MNHNS and CDR2 is SASEGT. The CDR3 here is CASSEAGAGQPQHF. The CDR3 DNA follows: TGTGCCAGCAGTGAAGCAGGGGCTGGACAGCCCCAGCATTTT.

This clonotype has ten or more counts. The chain couples TRBV29-1 to TRBJ2-7; perhaps TRBD2 as D (5 bases). The V end was cut by 6 bases, the J end by 2 bases, with 17 bases between. The germline gives CDR1 SQVTM, CDR2 ANQGSEA. There are 14 residues in the CDR3. CDR3 amino acids: CSVLLSGLTYEQYF. The CDR3 DNA sequence: TGCAGCGTCCTCCTCTCGGGGTTGACCTACGAGCAGTACTTC.

This clonotype was seen at least ten times. This sequence joins TRBV12-3 or TRBV12-4 and TRBJ2-3, with D possibly matching TRBD1 (5 bases). V shed 6 bases and J shed 3 bases, with 19 bases lying between them. The CDR3 sequence is 16 residues long. DNA for the CDR3: TGTGCCAGCAGGGGGCTTGGGGTCAGGGAAACAGATACGCAGTATTTT. Amino acid sequence: CASRGLGVRETDTQYF.

V and J are TRBV21-1 and TRBJ2-7; the tabulated D call, TRBD1, remains unverified against the DNA. TRBV21-1 is termed a pseudogene. The CDR3 spans 16 residues. The CDR3 DNA sequence: TGTGCCAGCAGCAAAGCCGCAGAGGGACAGGGTTGCGAGCAGTACTTC. It translates to CASSKAAEGQGCEQYF.

The chain links TRBV7-3 to TRBJ2-1; possibly TRBD1 for D (6 bases). CDR3 size: 16 residues. The germline gives CDR1 SGHTA, CDR2 FQGTGA. Trimming pared 6 bases from V and 5 bases from J, leaving 20 bases between. The CDR3 is CASRPMSGTLNNEQFF. The CDR3 DNA is TGTGCCAGCAGACCAATGTCCGGGACACTAAACAATGAGCAGTTCTTC.

This clonotype was seen only a few times. V and J are TRBV6-2 or TRBV6-3 and TRBJ2-5, with 7 bases matching TRBD1. CDR1 and CDR2 from the germline V gene are MNHEY and SVGEGT. The V segment lost 6 bases and the J segment 1 base; nucleotides outside the gene matches: 5. The CDR3 totals 14 residues. The CDR3 DNA sequence: TGTGCCAGCAGAGTAGACAGGGTCCAAGAGACCCAGTACTTC. It specifies CASRVDRVQETQYF.

This clonotype has a handful of counts. The J gene is TRBJ2-7, the V gene TRBV6-2 or TRBV6-3, with D unclear. The V gene lost 5 bases and the J gene lost 2 bases, with 7 bases spanning the gap. The V gene's germline CDR1 is MNHEY and CDR2 SVGEGT. The CDR3 covers 12 residues. The CDR3 bases are TGTGCCAGCAGTATGATCACCTACGAGCAGTACTTC. This encodes CASSMITYEQYF.

In this sample, this clonotype turned up many times. The genes are TRBV29-1 and TRBJ2-3; maybe TRBD1 (6 bases). Germline lookup yields CDR1 SQVTM and CDR2 ANQGSEA. With 0 bases removed from V and 2 bases from J, the gap between germline ends came to 15 bases. CDR3 length: 16 residues. Here the CDR3 reads CSVEDLRTATTDTQYF. In DNA, the CDR3 is TGCAGCGTTGAAGATCTTCGGACAGCCACCACAGATACGCAGTATTTT.